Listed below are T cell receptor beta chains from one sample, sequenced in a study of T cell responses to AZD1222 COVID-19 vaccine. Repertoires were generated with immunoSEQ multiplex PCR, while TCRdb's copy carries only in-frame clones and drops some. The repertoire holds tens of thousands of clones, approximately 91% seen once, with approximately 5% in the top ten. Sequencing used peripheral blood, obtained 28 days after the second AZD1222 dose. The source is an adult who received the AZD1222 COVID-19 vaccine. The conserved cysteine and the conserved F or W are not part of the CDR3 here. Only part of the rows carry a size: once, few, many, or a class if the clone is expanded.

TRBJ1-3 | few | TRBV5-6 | ASSYRTGTGNTIY
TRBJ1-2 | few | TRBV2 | ASSEGPELYGYT
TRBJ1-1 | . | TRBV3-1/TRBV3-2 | ASSQGAAMNTEAF
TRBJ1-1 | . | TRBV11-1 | ASSLGRLNTEAF
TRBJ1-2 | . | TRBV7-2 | ASSLSGAGYT
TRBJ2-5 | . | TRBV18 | ASSPGTGGPYQETQY
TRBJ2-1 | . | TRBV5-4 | ASSSNRDQRISEQF
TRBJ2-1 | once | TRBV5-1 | ASTTGTAPYNEQF
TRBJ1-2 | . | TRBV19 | ASSGDLRGYT
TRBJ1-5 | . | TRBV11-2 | ASGREGNQPQH
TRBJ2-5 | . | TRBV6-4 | ASSDSTLDSPEETQY
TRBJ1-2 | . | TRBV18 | ASSPQRGVGYT
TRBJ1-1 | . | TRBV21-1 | ASIGGTEAF
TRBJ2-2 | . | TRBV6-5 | ASTWGGNTGELF
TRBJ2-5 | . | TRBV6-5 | ASRKGGGQETQY
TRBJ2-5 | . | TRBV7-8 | ASSLAFRTQY
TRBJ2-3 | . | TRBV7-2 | ASSLGGAAYVDTQY
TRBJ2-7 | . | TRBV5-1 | ASRRFTTGEQY
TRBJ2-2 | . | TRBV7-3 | ASSPGGTAGELF
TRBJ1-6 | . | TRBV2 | ASSERRPDNSPLH
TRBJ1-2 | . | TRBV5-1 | ASSSTIPLQGRDGYT
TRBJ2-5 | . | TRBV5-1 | ASSLGTGTSQETQY
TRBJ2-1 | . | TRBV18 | ASSPGQGPNEQF
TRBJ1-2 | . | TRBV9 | ASSVSRTGNYGYT
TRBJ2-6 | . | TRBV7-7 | ASSAYGANVLT
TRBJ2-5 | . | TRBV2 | ASRGQAIPQETQY
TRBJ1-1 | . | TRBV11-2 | ASSFGLNTEAF
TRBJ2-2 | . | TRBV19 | ASSVGDRNTGELF
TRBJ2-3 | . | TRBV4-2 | ASSQSAYTYTDTQY